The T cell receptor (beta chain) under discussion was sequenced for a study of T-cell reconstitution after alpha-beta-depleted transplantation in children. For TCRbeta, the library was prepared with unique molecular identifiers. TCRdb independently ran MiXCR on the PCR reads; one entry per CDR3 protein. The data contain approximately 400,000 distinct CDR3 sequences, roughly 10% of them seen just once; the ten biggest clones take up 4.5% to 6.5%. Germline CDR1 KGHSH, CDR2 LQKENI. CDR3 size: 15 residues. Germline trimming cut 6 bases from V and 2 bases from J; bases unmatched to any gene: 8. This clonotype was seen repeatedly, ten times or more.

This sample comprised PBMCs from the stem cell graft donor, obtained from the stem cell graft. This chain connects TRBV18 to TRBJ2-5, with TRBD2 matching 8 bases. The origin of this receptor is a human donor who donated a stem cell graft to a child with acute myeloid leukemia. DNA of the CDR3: TGTGCCAGCTCTCCGGGACTAGTACAGCAAGAGACCCAGTACTTC. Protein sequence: CASSPGLVQQETQYF.